Listed below are T cell receptor beta chains from one sample, sequenced in a study of T cell responses to AZD1222 COVID-19 vaccine. Measured with immunoSEQ multiplex PCR; TCRdb has only the in-frame clones, and not every one. The sample carries roughly 120,000 clones, around nine tenths recorded once. The sequenced sample was peripheral blood, obtained on day 0 of AZD1222 vaccination. These receptors were obtained from an adult in good health. The CDR3 runs from the conserved cysteine through the conserved F or W. A D gene is named only where the DNA matches it firmly. Only part of the rows carry a size: once, few, many, or a class if the clone is expanded.

.,TRBJ1-1,.,TRBV19,TGTGCCAGTAGTTTGGACAGTAGTCGCAACACTGAAGCTTTCTTT,CASSLDSSRNTEAFF
.,TRBJ1-1,.,TRBV19,TGTGCCAGTAAAATGAACACTGAAGCTTTCTTT,CASKMNTEAFF
few,TRBJ2-2,.,TRBV7-3,TGTGCCAGCAGCCCGTCGGGCACTCACACCGGGGAGCTGTTTTTT,CASSPSGTHTGELFF
.,TRBJ2-7,TRBD1,TRBV6-1,TGTGCCAGCAGCCAAAGACAGGGTTACGAGCAGTACTTC,CASSQRQGYEQYF
.,TRBJ1-2,.,TRBV27,TGTGCCAGCAGTCCCCTAGCAGCTAACTATGGCTACACCTTC,CASSPLAANYGYTF
.,TRBJ2-7,.,TRBV6-5,TGTGCCAGCACGGTCCGGGACGGACCCTACGAGCAGTACTTC,CASTVRDGPYEQYF
.,TRBJ1-5,.,TRBV19,TGTGCCAGTAGTGCACAGGGAGGTATGGGCAATCAGCCCCAGCATTTT,CASSAQGGMGNQPQHF
.,TRBJ1-2,.,TRBV12-3/TRBV12-4,TGTGCCAGCAGTAGCACCGGGTATGGCTACACCTTC,CASSSTGYGYTF
.,TRBJ2-7,TRBD2,TRBV5-4,TGTGCCAGCAGCTTGCCTACTAGCGGGAGCTTCCACGAGCAGTACTTC,CASSLPTSGSFHEQYF
.,TRBJ2-7,.,TRBV11-2,TGTGCCAGCAGCTTAGATAAGGGAGGAGCGTACTTC,CASSLDKGGAYF
.,TRBJ1-5,TRBD1,TRBV7-6,TGTGCCAGCAGCATGACCCGAGACAGGGGTTCGTTCAATCAGCCCCAGCATTTT,CASSMTRDRGSFNQPQHF
.,TRBJ1-1,.,TRBV18,TGTGCCAGCTCACCGGTGGGCAGGAACACTGAAGCTTTCTTT,CASSPVGRNTEAFF
.,TRBJ1-3,TRBD1,TRBV7-2,TGTGCCAGCAGCTTAGTCGCCTCAACAGGGACAGGGACCGGAAACACCATATATTTT,CASSLVASTGTGTGNTIYF
.,TRBJ2-2,.,TRBV12-3/TRBV12-4,TGTGCCAGCAGCCGAATCGGGGAGCTGTTTTTT,CASSRIGELFF
.,TRBJ2-3,.,TRBV5-1,TGCGCCAGCAGCTTGGTGATCGGTGTGGGGGATCGGTTTACAGATACGCAGTATTTT,CASSLVIGVGDRFTDTQYF
.,TRBJ2-7,.,TRBV19,TGTGCCAGTAGTAACCCGGGCCTCCCCTACGAGCAGTACTTC,CASSNPGLPYEQYF
.,TRBJ1-1,.,TRBV15,TGTGCCACCAGCAGAGAGGGGAGAACTGAAGCTTTCTTT,CATSREGRTEAFF
.,TRBJ2-2,.,TRBV4-1,TGCGCCAGCAGCCAAGAACGGCAGATCACCGGGGAGCTGTTTTTT,CASSQERQITGELFF
.,TRBJ1-2,TRBD1,TRBV15,TGTGCCACCAGCAGAGAGAGCACCCCAGCAGGGGGGAAAGGATACACCTTC,CATSRESTPAGGKGYTF
.,TRBJ2-1,TRBD1,TRBV27,TGTGCCAGCAGTTCAGGTACCGGGACAGGGAGCTATGAGCAGTTCTTC,CASSSGTGTGSYEQFF
.,TRBJ2-1,.,TRBV5-1,TGCGCCAGCCTCCAGGAAAGCGGCTCCTACAATGAGCAGTTCTTC,CASLQESGSYNEQFF
.,TRBJ2-5,TRBD2,TRBV19,TGTGCCAGTAGTAGGACTAGCGGGAGGGTGGGAGAGACCCAGTACTTC,CASSRTSGRVGETQYF
.,TRBJ2-2,.,TRBV7-9,TGTGCCAGCAGCTTACGGGACCGCACCGGGGAGCTGTTTTTT,CASSLRDRTGELFF
.,TRBJ2-1,TRBD2,TRBV18,TGTGCCAGCTCACTAGCGGGAGGGCCTGCCAATGAGCAGTTCTTC,CASSLAGGPANEQFF